What follows describes a single T cell receptor beta chain. The length of the CDR3 is 16 residues. With V trimmed by 4 bases and J by 2 bases, 10 bases remained unmatched. From germline, CDR1 is MNHEY and CDR2 SMNVEV (reference sequence). Clones were read by immunoSEQ multiplex PCR, and TCRdb kept only the in-frame ones, dropping some. Seen here are 70,000 to 80,000 clones, roughly 93% observed once, and the top ten hold 1%. The sample originates from a study of T cell changes during pregnancy in multiple sclerosis. The clonotype comes from a female donor with multiple sclerosis, enrolled in a pregnancy study. V gene TRBV27 combines with J gene TRBJ2-7, with 8 bases lining up with TRBD1. The sequencing used peripheral blood, collected in the first trimester of pregnancy. Here the CDR3 reads CASSSTRDRRTYEQYF. The DNA of the CDR3 is TGTGCCAGCAGTTCCACAAGGGACAGGAGAACCTACGAGCAGTACTTC.